The present entry profiles one TCR beta chain with its context. Its specificity is unknown. The ends lost 2 bases at V and 6 bases at J; junction bases unmatched: 18. Germline CDR1 MNHGY, CDR2 SVAAGI. The CDR3 covers 18 residues. This specimen belongs to a study of T cell responses to AZD1222 COVID-19 vaccine. Study-level findings and limits: Targeting of unmutated variant regions was reportedly seen in nearly half of spike-specific TCRs. Only after the peak T cell response were repertoires sampled.

Clones were read by immunoSEQ multiplex PCR, and TCRdb kept only the in-frame ones, dropping some. The data show roughly 150,000 clones, 90% seen once. This sequence joins TRBV6-9 and TRBJ2-7; 8 positions match TRBD1. This TCR was sampled from an adult who received the AZD1222 COVID-19 vaccine. Sequencing was performed on peripheral blood, taken 28 days after the second AZD1222 dose. CDR3 in DNA: TGTGCCAGCAGTTATCCCTCCTTAACAGGGGGAAATGGGTCCGAGCAGTACTTC. Amino acids: CASSYPSLTGGNGSEQYF.